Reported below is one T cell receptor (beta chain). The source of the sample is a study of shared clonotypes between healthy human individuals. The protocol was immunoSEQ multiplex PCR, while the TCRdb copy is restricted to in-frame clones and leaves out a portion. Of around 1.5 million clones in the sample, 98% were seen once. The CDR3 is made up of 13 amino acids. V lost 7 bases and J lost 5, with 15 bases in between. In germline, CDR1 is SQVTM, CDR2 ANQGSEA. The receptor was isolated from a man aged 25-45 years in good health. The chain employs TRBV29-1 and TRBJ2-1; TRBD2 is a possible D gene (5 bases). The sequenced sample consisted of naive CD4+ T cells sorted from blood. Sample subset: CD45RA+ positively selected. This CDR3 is CSALGQPNNEQFF. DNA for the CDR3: TGCAGCGCACTAGGCCAGCCAAACAATGAGCAGTTCTTC.